Listed here are 17 T cell receptor beta chains from one sample, sequenced in a study of beta chain features in type 1 diabetes. The study, taken as a whole, reports: Significant though moderate, a shortening of TCRB CDR3s appeared in all four CD4+ subsets of Type 1 diabetes patients.

Antigens for these TCRs are unknown. What was sequenced were expressed TCRB transcripts, since all of the isolated RNA had been reverse transcribed. Method: immunoSEQ multiplex PCR; TCRdb's copy keeps in-frame clones and lacks some. This sample has hundreds of thousands of clones, with roughly an eighth found just once. The specimen was naive CD4+ T cells from blood. The receptors derive from a man between 18 and 29 years old with type 1 diabetes.

This chain uses TRBV7-2 with TRBJ2-7; 9 bases align to TRBD1. Unmatched junction bases numbered 5, after V lost 5 bases and J lost 3 bases. This CDR3 contains 14 residues. The germline V gene encodes CDR1 SGHTA and CDR2 FQGNSA. CDR3 residues: CASSIDRGDYEQYF. The CDR3 DNA sequence: TGTGCCAGCAGCATTGACAGGGGGGACTACGAGCAGTACTTC.

V gene TRBV4-1 combines with J gene TRBJ1-1; D not certain. Trimming removed 3 bases at V and 5 bases at J, with 13 bases between. Per the germline V gene, CDR1 is MGHRA and CDR2 is YSYEKL. CDR3 size: 14 residues. The DNA of the CDR3 is TGCGCCAGCAGCCATGGGAGGGTGCGGACTGAAGCTTTCTTT. Translation: CASSHGRVRTEAFF.

This clone was seen a few times. The CDR3 sequence is CASSFRDRGEQFF. In DNA form, the CDR3 reads TGTGCCAGTAGTTTTAGAGACCGGGGTGAGCAGTTCTTC. V and J are TRBV19 and TRBJ2-1; D is perhaps TRBD2 (5 bases). V lost 5 bases and J 9 bases, leaving 14 bases between the germline ends. Germline assignment: CDR1 LNHDA and CDR2 SQIVND (reference sequence). The CDR3 contains 13 residues. The full variable domain, with the rest looked up from reference TRBV19 and TRBJ2-1, is DGGITQSPKYLFRKEGQNVTLSCEQNLNHDAMYWYRQDPGQGLRLIYYSQIVNDFQKGDIAEGYSVSREKKESFPLTVTSAQKNPTAFYLCASSFRDRGEQFFGPGTRLTVL.

The J gene is TRBJ1-1, the V gene TRBV29-1; D possibly corresponds to TRBD1 (6 bases). The V gene lost 7 bases and the J gene lost 1 base, with 13 bases spanning the gap. Germline values: CDR1 SQVTM, CDR2 ANQGSEA. The CDR3 spans 13 residues. The CDR3 DNA reads as TGCAGCGCCAAGGGGGGGACGAACACTGAAGCTTTCTTT. It specifies CSAKGGTNTEAFF.

In this sample, this clone turned up a few times. The rearrangement links TRBV2 to TRBJ1-4; weak D call: TRBD1 (5 bases). Looked up from germline, CDR1 is SNHLY and CDR2 is FYNNEI. Deletions cut 11 bases from V and 3 bases from J, with 16 bases between. The CDR3 is 14 residues long. Here the CDR3 DNA reads TGTGCCCTCCAGGGCGGAGGAGCTAATGAAAAACTGTTTTTT. This translates into CALQGGGANEKLFF. Full variable domain (rest looked up from reference TRBV2 and TRBJ1-4): EPEVTQTPSHQVTQMGQEVILRCVPISNHLYFYWYRQILGQKVEFLVSFYNNEISEKSEIFDDQFSVERPDGSNFTLKIRSTKLEDSAMYFCALQGGGANEKLFFGSGTQLSVL.

This clone occurred a few times. The chain is built from TRBV5-1 and TRBJ2-7; 12 positions match TRBD2. Germline V gives CDR1 SGHRS, CDR2 YFSETQ. V dropped 3 bases and J dropped 4; count of bases not matched to a gene: 5. This CDR3 region has 15 residues. In nucleotides, the CDR3 is TGCGCCAGCAGCTGGACTAGCGGGGAAGATTACGAGCAGTACTTC. Translating gives CASSWTSGEDYEQYF.

The V call is TRBV23-1, the J call TRBJ2-1, with TRBD2 identical over 11 bases. TRBV23-1 is placed among ORFs of uncertain function. This CDR3 spans 16 amino acids. The V segment lost 4 bases and the J segment 3 bases; nucleotides outside the gene matches: 5. CDR3 bases: TGCGCCAGCAGTCTAATGACTAGCGGGGTCTACAATGAGCAGTTCTTC. Its translation: CASSLMTSGVYNEQFF.

This chain links TRBV29-1 with TRBJ1-2; D possibly corresponds to TRBD1 (6 bases). Germline V gives CDR1 SQVTM, CDR2 ANQGSEA. V was trimmed by 8 bases and J by 8 bases, leaving 21 bases between them. The CDR3 is 13 residues long. This CDR3 is CSLGGANLEGYTF. The CDR3, as DNA: TGCAGCCTGGGGGGGGCGAACCTCGAGGGCTACACCTTC.

The gene calls are TRBV6-6 and TRBJ2-6; D is ambiguous. This CDR3 comprises 15 residues. V was shortened by 0 bases and J by 1 base, with 4 bases between the two germline ends. CDR1 and CDR2 (germline): MNHNY, SVGAGI (reference sequence). CDR3 in amino acids: CASSYSHSGANVLTF. CDR3 nucleotides: TGTGCCAGCAGTTACTCTCATTCTGGGGCCAACGTCCTGACTTTC.

Notes on this clone: The same CDR3 also results from other DNA sequences found in this sample. The V gene is TRBV7-2, the J gene TRBJ2-5; D is unresolved. The V gene's germline CDR1 is SGHTA and CDR2 FQGNSA. V lost 5 bases and J 2 bases, leaving 3 bases between the germline ends. CDR3 length: 11 amino acids. The CDR3 coding sequence is TGTGCCAGCAGCCGACAAGAGACCCAGTACTTC. As protein: CASSRQETQYF.

This clone has more than one count but fewer than ten. At the DNA level, this CDR3 is encoded by other sequences in the same sample as well. The CDR3 reads CASSELDPYEQYF. In nucleotides, the CDR3 is TGTGCCAGCAGTGAATTGGACCCCTACGAGCAGTACTTC. The genes are TRBV2 and TRBJ2-7, with D hard to call. Germline CDR1 and CDR2: SNHLY and FYNNEI. V lost 2 bases, J lost 2 bases, and 7 bases lay in between. This CDR3 comprises 13 residues.

This clone was counted ten times or more. This CDR3 is also generated by other DNA sequences in the sample. The chain recombines TRBV30 with TRBJ1-1, with D tentatively TRBD1 (5 bases). From germline, CDR1 is GTSNPN and CDR2 SVGIG (reference sequence). The CDR3 runs 13 residues. V dropped 0 bases and J dropped 1 base, with 6 bases sitting between them. The CDR3 loop reads CAWSVQGNTEAFF. DNA of the CDR3: TGTGCCTGGAGTGTCCAGGGGAACACTGAAGCTTTCTTT.

The V gene is TRBV9, the J gene TRBJ2-4, with a possible D match to TRBD1 (5 bases). Germline lookup yields CDR1 SGDLS and CDR2 YYNGEE. V was clipped by 4 bases and J by 4 bases, with 15 bases between them. The CDR3 has 15 amino acids. The chain's CDR3 is CASSPRGDSKNIQYF. CDR3 coding DNA: TGTGCCAGCAGCCCAAGGGGTGATTCAAAAAACATTCAGTACTTC.

The chain is built from TRBV5-4 and TRBJ1-2; 8 bases are a match to TRBD1. CDR1 and CDR2 from the germline V gene are SGHNT and YYREEE (reference sequence). This CDR3 spans 14 amino acids. Trimming removed 4 bases from V and 7 bases from J; junction bases left unmatched: 9. The CDR3 loop is CASSRIQGVGGYTF. CDR3 coding DNA: TGTGCCAGCAGCCGCATACAGGGGGTTGGTGGCTACACCTTC.

The chain combines TRBV18 with TRBJ1-1, with D unresolved. Germline CDR1 and CDR2: KGHSH and LQKENI. This CDR3 region has 13 residues. Trimming pared 3 bases from V and 5 bases from J, leaving 10 bases between. The CDR3 bases are TGTGCCAGCTCACCGAGGGAGGGTACTGAAGCTTTCTTT. Translating gives CASSPREGTEAFF. The full variable domain, its missing parts supplied by reference TRBV18 and TRBJ1-1, is NAGVMQNPRHLVRRRGQEARLRCSPMKGHSHVYWYRQLPEEGLKFMVYLQKENIIDESGMPKERFSAEFPKEGPSILRIQQVVRGDSAAYFCASSPREGTEAFFGQGTRLTVV.

The chain joins TRBV15 to TRBJ2-1; D remains unclear. Between the trimmed V and J ends, which lost 0 bases and 6 bases, there was a span of 9 bases. CDR1 is LNHNV and CDR2 is YYDKDF in the germline V gene (reference sequence). The CDR3 is made up of 14 amino acids. This chain's CDR3 is CATSREGRPNEQFF. CDR3 in DNA: TGTGCCACCAGCAGAGAGGGCCGACCCAATGAGCAGTTCTTC.

Written as DNA, the CDR3 is TGCGCCAGCAGCTCGGGACAGGGAGGTAACTACGAGCAGTACTTC. Its protein is CASSSGQGGNYEQYF. The chain is built from TRBV5-1 and TRBJ2-7, with 9 bases that match TRBD1. Germline assignment: CDR1 SGHRS and CDR2 YFSETQ. This CDR3 contains 15 residues. V shed 3 bases and J 3 bases; nucleotides not matched to a gene: 7.